Listed below are T cell receptor beta chains from one sample, sequenced in a study of shared clonotypes between healthy human individuals. TCRdb's copy holds only in-frame clones and misses some; the assay was immunoSEQ multiplex PCR. Of under 2,500,000 clones detected, 90% to 97% appear once; the ten largest clones hold roughly 0.13%. The source material was naive CD4+ T cells sorted from blood. These receptors originate from a man aged 18 to 30 in good health. Each CDR3 is given with its conserved first and last residue. Fields, in order: clone size, V gene, J gene, D gene, CDR3 protein, CDR3 DNA. D genes are given only for firm matches. Not all rows give a size; the values are once, few, many and, for expanded clones, a class.

NA	TRBV6-6	TRBJ2-7	NA	CASSYGGAPYEQYF	TGTGCCAGCAGTTACGGAGGGGCACCCTACGAGCAGTACTTC
NA	TRBV5-1	TRBJ2-6	TRBD1	CASSLGDSSGANVLTF	TGCGCCAGCAGCTTGGGGGACAGCTCTGGGGCCAACGTCCTGACTTTC
NA	TRBV29-1	TRBJ2-7	TRBD2	CSVAGLAGPSYEQYF	TGCAGCGTTGCCGGACTAGCGGGTCCCTCCTACGAGCAGTACTTC
NA	TRBV5-1	TRBJ2-7	NA	CASSPQVGSSYEQYF	TGCGCCAGCAGCCCCCAGGTAGGGTCCTCCTACGAGCAGTACTTC
NA	TRBV2	TRBJ1-4	NA	CASSVRDLRDEKLFF	TGTGCCAGCAGTGTTCGGGATCTTAGGGATGAAAAACTGTTTTTT
NA	TRBV9	TRBJ2-3	NA	CASSVGGGAISLDTQYF	TGTGCCAGCAGCGTAGGAGGGGGGGCCATATCACTAGATACGCAGTATTTT
NA	TRBV5-4	TRBJ2-7	TRBD1	CASSLGDRGTYEQYF	TGTGCCAGCAGCTTGGGGGACAGGGGCACCTACGAGCAGTACTTC
NA	TRBV14	TRBJ2-7	NA	CASSQGLSREQYF	TGTGCCAGCAGCCAAGGGCTCAGTAGAGAGCAGTACTTC
NA	TRBV19	TRBJ1-1	NA	CASSQGWAEAFF	TGTGCCAGTAGTCAGGGATGGGCTGAAGCTTTCTTT
once	TRBV7-9	TRBJ2-3	NA	CASSFRTDTDTQYF	TGTGCCAGCAGCTTCAGGACCGACACAGATACGCAGTATTTT
NA	TRBV19	TRBJ1-5	NA	CASSPLGTSNQPQHF	TGTGCCAGTAGTCCGTTGGGGACGAGCAATCAGCCCCAGCATTTT
once	TRBV27	TRBJ2-4	NA	CASSSGTLNIQYF	TGTGCCAGCAGTTCCGGGACACTGAACATTCAGTACTTC
NA	TRBV18	TRBJ2-1	NA	CASSPPKGNEQFF	TGTGCCAGCTCACCACCGAAGGGGAATGAGCAGTTCTTC
NA	TRBV4-1	TRBJ2-1	TRBD2	CASSHGTSGYYNEQFF	TGCGCCAGCAGCCACGGGACTAGCGGGTATTACAATGAGCAGTTCTTC
NA	TRBV5-1	TRBJ2-1	TRBD2	CASSPDGGVEDEQFF	TGCGCCAGCAGCCCCGACGGGGGGGTTGAGGATGAGCAGTTCTTC
NA	TRBV5-1	TRBJ2-2	NA	CASSSYSGTQNTGELFF	TGCGCCAGCAGCTCATATTCCGGGACACAAAACACCGGGGAGCTGTTTTTT
NA	TRBV6-1	TRBJ1-5	NA	CASSAGRTQPQHF	TGTGCCAGCAGTGCGGGACGGACTCAGCCCCAGCATTTT
NA	TRBV4-3	TRBJ2-1	TRBD2	CASSRLAGGLDEQFF	TGCGCCAGCAGCCGACTAGCGGGAGGGCTGGATGAGCAGTTCTTC
NA	TRBV27	TRBJ2-2	NA	CASSVNSGSNTGELFF	TGTGCCAGCAGTGTCAATAGCGGTTCGAACACCGGGGAGCTGTTTTTT
NA	TRBV2	TRBJ2-5	NA	CASSQEVQETQYF	TGTGCCAGCAGTCAGGAGGTCCAAGAGACCCAGTACTTC
NA	TRBV6-5	TRBJ2-3	NA	CASSRGGPDTQYF	TGTGCCAGCAGTCGGGGCGGCCCAGATACGCAGTATTTT
NA	TRBV5-6	TRBJ2-7	NA	CASSPDSRLGEQYF	TGTGCCAGCAGCCCGGATTCTCGTTTAGGCGAGCAGTACTTC
NA	TRBV9	TRBJ2-3	TRBD1	CASSEITGTGPDTQYF	TGTGCCAGCAGCGAGATAACCGGGACAGGCCCCGATACGCAGTATTTT
NA	TRBV10-2	TRBJ1-1	TRBD1	CASRLKQGGTEAFF	TGCGCCAGCAGGTTAAAACAGGGGGGAACTGAAGCTTTCTTT
NA	TRBV9	TRBJ2-7	NA	CASSVATGSSYEQYF	TGTGCCAGCAGCGTAGCTACGGGATCCTCCTACGAGCAGTACTTC
NA	TRBV6-5	TRBJ1-3	TRBD1	CASTTGTGGNTIYF	TGTGCCAGCACCACCGGGACAGGGGGAAACACCATATATTTT
NA	TRBV5-1	TRBJ2-1	TRBD2	CASSPPGLAGSGEQFF	TGCGCCAGCAGCCCCCCGGGACTAGCGGGATCGGGTGAGCAGTTCTTC
NA	TRBV6-1	TRBJ1-3	NA	CASRGPGNTIYF	TGTGCCAGCAGGGGCCCTGGAAACACCATATATTTT
NA	TRBV5-1	TRBJ1-3	NA	CASSLEPGPGNTIYF	TGCGCCAGCAGCTTGGAACCAGGGCCTGGAAACACCATATATTTT
NA	TRBV12-5	TRBJ2-2	NA	CASGLVIRGELFF	TGTGCTAGTGGTTTGGTAATACGCGGGGAGCTGTTTTTT
NA	TRBV27	TRBJ1-2	NA	CASSFSAGFGYTF	TGTGCCAGCAGTTTTTCGGCAGGGTTCGGCTACACCTTC
once	TRBV29-1	TRBJ1-1	NA	CSVVGQFMNTEAFF	TGCAGCGTGGTCGGACAGTTTATGAACACTGAAGCTTTCTTT
NA	TRBV18	TRBJ2-7	NA	CASSSGRTSYEQYF	TGTGCCAGCTCATCCGGACGGACCTCCTACGAGCAGTACTTC
NA	TRBV12-5	TRBJ2-5	NA	CASGFTGTQETQYF	TGTGCTAGTGGCTTTACAGGGACCCAAGAGACCCAGTACTTC
NA	TRBV7-9	TRBJ2-5	NA	CASSLAPTSGQETQYF	TGTGCCAGCAGCTTAGCGCCGACCAGCGGCCAAGAGACCCAGTACTTC
NA	TRBV6-5	TRBJ2-7	NA	CASSPSSYEQYF	TGTGCCAGCAGCCCTAGCTCCTACGAGCAGTACTTC
NA	TRBV5-1	TRBJ2-1	NA	CASSPGGGPLSYNEQFF	TGCGCCAGCAGCCCTGGAGGGGGACCCCTGAGCTACAATGAGCAGTTCTTC
NA	TRBV11-2	TRBJ2-7	TRBD1	CASSLAPDRRAYEQYF	TGTGCCAGCAGCTTAGCCCCGGACAGGCGGGCCTACGAGCAGTACTTC
NA	TRBV6-1	TRBJ1-2	TRBD1	CASSNGQDHNYGYTF	TGTGCCAGCAGTAACGGACAGGATCATAACTATGGCTACACCTTC
once	TRBV5-6	TRBJ2-5	TRBD2	CASSLGLTSGQETQYF	TGTGCCAGCAGCCTGGGGTTAACTAGCGGCCAAGAGACCCAGTACTTC
NA	TRBV5-6	TRBJ1-5	NA	CASSLGLDRAQHF	TGTGCCAGCAGCTTGGGTCTGGATAGGGCCCAGCATTTT
NA	TRBV6-5	TRBJ2-1	TRBD2	CASGGGYNEQFF	TGTGCCAGCGGGGGGGGCTACAATGAGCAGTTCTTC
NA	TRBV6-5	TRBJ2-7	TRBD1	CASRPGQLSYEQYF	TGTGCCAGCAGACCGGGACAGTTGTCCTACGAGCAGTACTTC
NA	TRBV2	TRBJ2-4	NA	CASSENYVGVSIQYF	TGTGCCAGCAGTGAAAATTACGTTGGGGTGAGCATTCAGTACTTC
NA	TRBV6-1	TRBJ1-1	TRBD1	CASSLTGRTEAFF	TGTGCCAGCAGTTTGACAGGGAGGACTGAAGCTTTCTTT
NA	TRBV30	TRBJ2-2	TRBD2	CAWMPQGQRWTSGSAGELFF	TGTGCCTGGATGCCCCAAGGACAACGATGGACTAGCGGGAGTGCCGGGGAGCTGTTTTTT
NA	TRBV28	TRBJ2-1	TRBD2	CASRTSGGVLGQFF	TGTGCCAGCAGAACTAGCGGGGGGGTTCTCGGGCAGTTCTTC
NA	TRBV28	TRBJ2-4	TRBD1	CASSNDRGQAKNIQYF	TGTGCCAGCAGTAATGACAGGGGGCAAGCCAAAAACATTCAGTACTTC
NA	TRBV7-2	TRBJ2-1	TRBD2	CASSLAEAGGYNEQFF	TGTGCCAGCAGCTTAGCGGAAGCGGGAGGGTACAATGAGCAGTTCTTC
NA	TRBV14	TRBJ2-3	NA	CASSQDVKGRADTQYF	TGTGCCAGCAGCCAAGATGTAAAGGGAAGGGCAGATACGCAGTATTTT
NA	TRBV5-1	TRBJ2-7	TRBD1	CASSSPPGQGTDEQYF	TGCGCCAGCAGCTCACCCCCGGGACAGGGGACGGACGAGCAGTACTTC
NA	TRBV5-1	TRBJ2-5	NA	CASSLGARGQETQYF	TGCGCCAGCAGCTTGGGGGCCAGGGGCCAAGAGACCCAGTACTTC
NA	TRBV7-2	TRBJ1-2	NA	CASSPVVANYGYTF	TGTGCCAGCAGCCCGGTCGTAGCTAACTATGGCTACACCTTC
NA	TRBV6-5	TRBJ1-2	NA	CASSYGAVRGGYTF	TGTGCCAGCAGTTATGGGGCAGTGCGTGGAGGCTACACCTTC
NA	TRBV6-6	TRBJ2-7	TRBD1	CASTERGQGYEQYF	TGTGCCAGCACCGAAAGGGGACAGGGCTACGAGCAGTACTTC
NA	TRBV28	TRBJ2-3	NA	CAILRPPTDTQYF	TGTGCCATCCTTAGGCCCCCCACAGATACGCAGTATTTT
few	TRBV6-1	TRBJ2-7	TRBD1	CASSGDSYEQYF	TGTGCCAGCAGTGGGGACAGCTACGAGCAGTACTTC
NA	TRBV5-1	TRBJ2-2	NA	CASGVAGASDTGELFF	TGCGCCAGCGGGGTTGCCGGGGCTTCGGACACCGGGGAGCTGTTTTTT
NA	TRBV10-2	TRBJ2-5	NA	CASSEGETQYF	TGCGCCAGCAGTGAGGGAGAGACCCAGTACTTC
NA	TRBV10-2	TRBJ2-3	TRBD2	CASSEGGGLSTDTQYF	TGCGCCAGCAGTGAGGGGGGGGGACTTAGCACAGATACGCAGTATTTT